This T cell receptor beta chain was retrieved from a study of T cells in Graves' hyperthyroidism and ophthalmopathy. The study's findings and limits: Most expanded thyroid clonotypes above 0.001 also appeared in blood. A model of 13 V-J pairs discriminated ophthalmopathy from stable hyperthyroidism.

No ophthalmopathy progression within 18 months constituted stable Graves' hyperthyroidism. Clinicians diagnosed patients from clinical symptoms, serum thyroxine and TRAb, thyroid ultrasound and orbital computed tomography. About this clonotype: Its antigen is not known.

The CDR3 consists of 15 residues. The germline V gene encodes CDR1 SGHRS and CDR2 YFSETQ. The junction had 11 bases not matched to a gene; V was cut back by 4 bases and J by 5 bases. Amplification yielded TCR beta CDR3 regions, with RNA transcripts as the source. The study used the HTBI primer set for a first-round RT-PCR of the TCR CDR3. MiXCR was run by TCRdb on the multiplex PCR reads, yielding one entry per CDR3 protein. Of about 560,000 distinct CDR3 sequences listed, about 45% were seen once; the top ten hold about 7.9%. This sequence was found in a woman younger than 30 with Graves' hyperthyroidism. The J gene is TRBJ2-7, the V gene TRBV5-1; 8 bases are shared with TRBD1. Sequenced input: peripheral blood or thyroid tissue (not recorded which). DNA of the CDR3: TGCGCCAGCAGCCCCGGGTCGGACAGGGCTCACGAGCAGTACTTC. It specifies CASSPGSDRAHEQYF.